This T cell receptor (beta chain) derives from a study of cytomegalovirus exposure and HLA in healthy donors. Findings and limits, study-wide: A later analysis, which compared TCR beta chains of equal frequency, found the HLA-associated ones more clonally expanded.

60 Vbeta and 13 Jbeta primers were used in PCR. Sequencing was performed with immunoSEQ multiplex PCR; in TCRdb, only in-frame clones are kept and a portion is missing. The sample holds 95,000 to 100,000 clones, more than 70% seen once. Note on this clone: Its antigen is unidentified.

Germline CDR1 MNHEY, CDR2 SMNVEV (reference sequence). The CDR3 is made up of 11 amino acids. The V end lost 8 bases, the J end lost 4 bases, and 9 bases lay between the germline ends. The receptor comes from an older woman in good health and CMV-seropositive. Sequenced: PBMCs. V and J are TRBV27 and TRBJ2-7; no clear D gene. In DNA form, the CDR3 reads TGTGCCAGCCGGTCCGGTTACGAGCAGTACTTC. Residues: CASRSGYEQYF.